The 5 T cell receptor beta chains listed next were all sequenced from one sample in a study of T cells expressing NK-cell markers. From its re-call of the 5' RACE reads, TCRdb lists each CDR3 protein once, without DNA. The listing contains 300,000 to 450,000 distinct CDR3 sequences. Source material: blood T cells: a sorted CD56 or NKG2C T cell subset, CD4+ or CD8+ T cells, or bulk PBMC T cells (not recorded which). All receptors derive from a man aged 18-69 years in good health.

The chain joins TRBV12-3 or TRBV12-4 to TRBJ2-1; TCRdb names TRBD1, which stays unverified in the absence of DNA. The CDR3 covers 18 residues. CDR3 protein: CASRLAGGSGSSYNEQFF.

The rearrangement links TRBV7-9 to TRBJ2-1. Germline-derived CDR1 and CDR2 are SEHNR and FQNEAQ (reference sequence). The CDR3 loop spans 13 amino acids. This CDR3 reads CASSLADNNEQFF. The full variable domain, completed using reference TRBV7-9 and TRBJ2-1, is DTGVSQNPRHKITKRGQNVTFRCDPISEHNRLYWYRQTLGQGPEFLTYFQNEAQLEKSRLLSDRFSAERPKGSFSTLEIQRTEQGDSAMYLCASSLADNNEQFFGPGTRLTVL.

V gene TRBV2 combines with J gene TRBJ1-1; lacking DNA, the TRBD1 call made by TCRdb goes unchecked. CDR3 length: 14 amino acids. Germline CDR1 is SNHLY and CDR2 is FYNNEI. CDR3 loop: CASRSPRGFGEAFF.

V gene TRBV15 combines with J gene TRBJ2-5; TCRdb indicates TRBD1, and absent DNA this call remains unverified. Germline lookup yields CDR1 LNHNV and CDR2 YYDKDF (reference sequence). This CDR3 is built from 13 residues. This CDR3 is CATRGGYQETQYF.

This chain joins TRBV28 and TRBJ2-1; TCRdb's D call, TRBD1, is unchecked because there is no DNA. This CDR3 region has 15 residues. CDR1 and CDR2 from the germline V gene are MDHEN and SYDVKM. The CDR3 spells CASSLGTGSTMGQFF.